This entry describes one T cell receptor beta chain. The antigen it recognizes is unknown. No base qualities exist here, and no much larger clone lies one base off it. Collaborating institutions collected whole blood in K2EDTA tubes following their own protocols. For TCRbeta analysis, collaborators shipped samples in one of three forms: frozen whole blood, isolated PBMCs, or DNA extracted from either of those sample types. This entry belongs to a study of blood T cell repertoires in COVID-19 (dated by TCRdb to 2018 to 2021). Study-wide context: The collaborator samples originated in the United States, Italy and Spain and spanned the acute and convalescent phases of COVID-19. The repertoires were released in a freely available public database meant as a resource for research on the immune response to SARS-CoV-2. A de-identified subject ID, COVID-19 status, age in years and sex were almost always included in the sample metadata. Where available, HLA class I and class II types were obtained from metadata supplied by the sample provider rather than from assay-based typing. The samples were drawn from the first 160 participants of the ongoing ImmuneRACE study and from some 1,300 subjects provided by 6 global collaborators. Deeply sampled blood TCRbeta repertoires from subjects exposed to, actively infected with, or recovered from COVID-19 were included in the dataset. The prospective study material was composed of cDNA or gDNA derived from T cells, B-cell-depleted T cells, or PBMCs. Summary of the overall study and its limitations: The amount of clinical and demographic metadata varied by source and participant and was provided uncurated.

V is shortened by 4 bases, J by 5 bases, and the region joining them spans 10 bases. CDR3 length: 13 amino acids, cysteine to phenylalanine. The retained sequence is limited to the CDR3, 39 bases, with the frame set at the first base. The immunoSEQ Assay, a bias-controlled multiplex PCR, was used to amplify TCRbeta CDR3 regions from genomic DNA. On the authors' methods: The number of nucleated cells in each sample was estimated by amplification of reference gene primers within the assay. To quantify the absolute abundance of each unique TCRbeta CDR3 rearrangement, sequence reads were collapsed and filtered. Productive Simpson clonality was computed per sample as the square root of Simpson's diversity index over productive rearrangements. TCRdb stores this immuneACCESS table with in-frame sequences only. Part of the clones is absent; in the studies checked, under half of the shortfall reflects unresolved V genes, and no reason is known for the rest. V and J calls and clone size follow that table, whereas D and trimming were derived from the DNA. The sample has over 50,000 clones on record, around four fifths of them singletons. Roughly 13% of the sample comes from the top ten.

The specimen was peripheral blood. This TCR was recovered from a human donor in a cohort sampled during active COVID-19. This chain joins TRBV5-3 to TRBJ2-1; there is no confident call for the D gene. TRBV5-3 belongs to the ORF category, with a function that is uncertain. The nucleotides read TGTGCCAGAAGCCCCGGCAGGAACAATGAGCAGTTCTTC. Translated, it gives CARSPGRNNEQFF.